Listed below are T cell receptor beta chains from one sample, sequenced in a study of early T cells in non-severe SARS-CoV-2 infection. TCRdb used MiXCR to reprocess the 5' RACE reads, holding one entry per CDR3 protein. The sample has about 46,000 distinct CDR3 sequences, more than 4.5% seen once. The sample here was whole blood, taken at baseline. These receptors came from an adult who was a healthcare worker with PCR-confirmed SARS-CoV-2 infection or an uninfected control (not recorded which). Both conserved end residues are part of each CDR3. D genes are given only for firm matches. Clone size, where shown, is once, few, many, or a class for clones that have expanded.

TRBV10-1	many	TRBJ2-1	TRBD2	TGCGCCAGCAGTGTTGCTAGCGGATACAATGAGCAGTTCTTC	CASSVASGYNEQFF
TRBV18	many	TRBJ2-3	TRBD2	TGTGCCAGCTCACCGACTAGCGGCACAGATACGCAGTATTTT	CASSPTSGTDTQYF
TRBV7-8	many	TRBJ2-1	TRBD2	TGTGCCAGCAGCTTAGTCACAGCGGGAGGGGATGAGCAGTTCTTC	CASSLVTAGGDEQFF
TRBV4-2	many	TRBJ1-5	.	TGTGCCAGCAGCCCCACAACTACAGCTGGGTCCCAGCATTTT	CASSPTTTAGSQHF
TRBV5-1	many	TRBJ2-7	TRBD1	TGCGCCAGCAGCTCCGACAGGGGTCTTTACGAGCAGTACTTC	CASSSDRGLYEQYF
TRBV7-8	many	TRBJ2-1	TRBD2	TGTGCCAGCAGCTTAGGGGGGACTAGGAACAATGAGCAGTTCTTC	CASSLGGTRNNEQFF
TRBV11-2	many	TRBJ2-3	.	TGTGCCAGCAGCTCGTTCCCAGACATTTTAGGAGCTAGCACAGATACGCAGTATTTT	CASSSFPDILGASTDTQYF
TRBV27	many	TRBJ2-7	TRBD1	TGTGCCAGCAGTTTAGTTGCCCCGGGACAGTCCGAGCAGTACTTC	CASSLVAPGQSEQYF
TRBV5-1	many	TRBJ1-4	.	TGCGCCAGCAGCTTGAATCAGCCCGGGGGAGGTGAAAAACTGTTTTTT	CASSLNQPGGGEKLFF
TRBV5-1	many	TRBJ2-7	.	TGCGCCAGCAGCTTTGACAGAAACTACGAGCAGTACTTC	CASSFDRNYEQYF
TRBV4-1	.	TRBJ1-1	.	TGCGCCAGCAGCCAATCCCCCCGGGAGAACACTGAAGCTTTCTTT	CASSQSPRENTEAFF
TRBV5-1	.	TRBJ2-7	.	TGCGCCAGCAGCCGGACATACTTTACCTACGAGCAGTACTTC	CASSRTYFTYEQYF
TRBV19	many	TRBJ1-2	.	TGTGCCAGTAGTATGCTCGGAAATGGCTACACCTTC	CASSMLGNGYTF
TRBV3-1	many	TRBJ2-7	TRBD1	TGTGCCAGCAGCCAAGGACAGGGGGGCGAGCAGTACTTC	CASSQGQGGEQYF
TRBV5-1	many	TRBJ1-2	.	TGCGCCAGCAGCCCCGGCGGGGAGGGCTATGGCTACACCTTC	CASSPGGEGYGYTF
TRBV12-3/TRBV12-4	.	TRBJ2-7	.	TGTGCCAGCAGTCTCGGACAAGAGGCATCCTACGAGCAGTACTTC	CASSLGQEASYEQYF
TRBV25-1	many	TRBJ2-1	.	TGTGCCAGCAGTGAACAGGGAGAGCAGTTCTTC	CASSEQGEQFF
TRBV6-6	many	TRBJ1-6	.	TGTGCCAGCGGCGACAGAGCCCTCCACTTT	CASGDRALHF
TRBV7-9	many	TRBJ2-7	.	TGTGCCAGCAGCTTATCGGAACTCGCGCTCTACGAGCAGTACTTC	CASSLSELALYEQYF
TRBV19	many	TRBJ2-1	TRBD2	TGTGCCAGTAGTATTCTACTAGCGAATCAGAATGAGCAGTTCTTC	CASSILLANQNEQFF
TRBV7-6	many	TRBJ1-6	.	TGTGCCAGCAGCCGGGATTCACCCCTCCACTTT	CASSRDSPLHF
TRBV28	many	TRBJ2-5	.	TGTGCCAGCAGTTTATCGACATATGCCCAAGAGACCCAGTACTTC	CASSLSTYAQETQYF
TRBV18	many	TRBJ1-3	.	TGTGCCAGCTCTTCGGACGTACGCTCTGGAAACACCATATATTTT	CASSSDVRSGNTIYF
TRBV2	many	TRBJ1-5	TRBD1	TGTGCCAGCAGGAGGGACAGGGATTATCAGCCCCAGCATTTT	CASRRDRDYQPQHF
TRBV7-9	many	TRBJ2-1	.	TGTGCCAGCAGCTTAACAGACCCACACAATGAGCAGTTCTTC	CASSLTDPHNEQFF
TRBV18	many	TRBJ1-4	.	TGTGCCAGCTCACCGGGGGCGGGCGAAAAACTGTTTTTT	CASSPGAGEKLFF
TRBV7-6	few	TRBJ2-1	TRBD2	TGTGCCAGCAGCTCATCTACGGGACTAGCCCTTCTCAATGAGCAGTTCTTC	CASSSSTGLALLNEQFF
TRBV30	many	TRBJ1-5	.	TGTGCCTGGGGTGGAAGCAATCAGCCCCAGCATTTT	CAWGGSNQPQHF
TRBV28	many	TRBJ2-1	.	TGTGCCAGCAGTTTTGTAAATGAGCAGTTCTTC	CASSFVNEQFF
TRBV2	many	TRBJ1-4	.	TGTGCCAGCATGGGGGGGCGAGGACTGTTTTTT	CASMGGRGLFF
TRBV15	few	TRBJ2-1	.	TGTGCCACCAGCAGAGATACGAAGGGGTCCAATGAGCAGTTCTTC	CATSRDTKGSNEQFF
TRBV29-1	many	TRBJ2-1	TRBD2	TGCAGCGTTTCCCGGACTAGCGGTTCCTACAATGAGCAGTTCTTC	CSVSRTSGSYNEQFF
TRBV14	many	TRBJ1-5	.	TGTGCCAGCAGCAGGGGCAATCAGCCCCAGCATTTT	CASSRGNQPQHF
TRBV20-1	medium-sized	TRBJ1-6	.	TGCAGTGCTAGAGTCGATTCACCCCTCCACTTT	CSARVDSPLHF
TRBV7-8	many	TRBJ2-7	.	TGTGCCAGCAGCGACCCAAACGGGACACGGGCCCAAAGGAGCTACGAGCAGTACTTC	CASSDPNGTRAQRSYEQYF
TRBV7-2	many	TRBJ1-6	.	TGTGCCAGCAGCTTAGGGGGGGCGTCGAATTCACCCCTCCACTTT	CASSLGGASNSPLHF